This T cell receptor beta chain was sequenced for a study of control samples from healthy donors and cancer patients. This clone was found once. Trimming cost V 2 bases and J 4 bases, with 14 bases left between them. The CDR3 runs 15 residues. Per the germline V gene, CDR1 is SGHTA and CDR2 is FQGNSA. The protocol was immunoSEQ multiplex PCR, while the TCRdb copy is restricted to in-frame clones and leaves out a portion. The sample holds approximately 150,000 clones; 92% are singletons and the top ten take roughly 0.64%. The V and J genes are TRBV7-2 and TRBJ1-2, with D tentatively TRBD1 (5 bases). This receptor was obtained from a woman aged 25-40 years in good health. The source material was blood. The CDR3 loop reads CASSLTGGWGYGYTF. CDR3 sequence (DNA): TGTGCCAGCAGCTTAACCGGGGGGTGGGGCTATGGCTACACCTTC.